These 20 T cell receptor beta chains share one sample of origin, sequenced in a study of monozygotic twins with inflammatory bowel disease. TCRdb re-analyzed the 5' RACE reads; it lists each CDR3 protein once, without DNA. The repertoire shows approximately 200,000 distinct CDR3 sequences; the top ten hold roughly 1.7%. The specimen sequenced was blood. The receptors were gathered from a human donor with ulcerative colitis or Crohn's disease, or a healthy co-twin of an affected twin (not recorded which).

The gene calls are TRBV15 and TRBJ1-1; TCRdb reports TRBD1, a call that lacks DNA to check it against. CDR1 is LNHNV and CDR2 is YYDKDF in the germline V gene (reference sequence). The CDR3 consists of 14 residues. The CDR3: CATSRAPPGSEAFF.

CDR3 residues: CASSLEANQPQHF. The V gene is TRBV5-5, the J gene TRBJ1-5. The CDR3 covers 13 residues. Germline CDR1 and CDR2: SGHKS and YYEKEE (reference sequence).

This chain uses TRBV11-2 with TRBJ1-1. This CDR3 contains 13 residues. Germline V gene sequence: CDR1 SGHAT, CDR2 FQNNGV. The CDR3 loop reads CASSFNSNTEAFF.

This chain connects TRBV3-1 to TRBJ1-1. The CDR3 runs 13 residues. Germline CDR1 reads LGHDT; CDR2 reads YNNKEL (reference sequence). CDR3 sequence reads: CASSGTLASSAFF.

The chain couples TRBV5-6 to TRBJ1-5. The CDR3 loop spans 14 amino acids. The V gene's germline CDR1 is SGHDT and CDR2 YYEEEE. CDR3: CASSFAGRNQPQHF. Looking up the rest from reference TRBV5-6 and TRBJ1-5 gives the full variable domain: DAGVTQSPTHLIKTRGQQVTLRCSPKSGHDTVSWYQQALGQGPQFIFQYYEEEERQRGNFPDRFSGHQFPNYSSELNVNALLLGDSALYLCASSFAGRNQPQHFGDGTRLSIL.

This sequence joins TRBV12-3 or TRBV12-4 and TRBJ2-5; TCRdb's D call, TRBD2, is unchecked because there is no DNA. This CDR3 is built from 16 residues. The CDR3 loop reads CASSKGTSGGEETQYF.

The rearrangement joins TRBV5-5 to TRBJ2-7; the D gene TCRdb calls, TRBD1, cannot be checked with no DNA. The CDR3 runs 14 residues. The V gene's germline CDR1 is SGHKS and CDR2 YYEKEE (reference sequence). The CDR3 sequence: CASSLRTGTYEQYF. The whole variable domain, filled in from reference TRBV5-5 and TRBJ2-7, reads DAGVTQSPTHLIKTRGQQVTLRCSPISGHKSVSWYQQVLGQGPQFIFQYYEKEERGRGNFPDRFSARQFPNYSSELNVNALLLGDSALYLCASSLRTGTYEQYFGPGTRLTVT.

This chain links TRBV29-1 with TRBJ2-5; there is no DNA to check the TCRdb D call of TRBD1. The CDR3 has 15 amino acids. Germline CDR1 reads SQVTM; CDR2 reads ANQGSEA. CDR3 amino acids: CSVKSLYREQETQYF.

The rearrangement joins TRBV5-1 to TRBJ2-7; TCRdb's D call of TRBD1 is untestable without DNA. Germline V gives CDR1 SGHRS, CDR2 YFSETQ. The CDR3 is made up of 16 amino acids. Here the CDR3 reads CASSLVSAWTPGEQYF.

The chain links TRBV5-1 to TRBJ2-7; TCRdb's D call, TRBD1, is unchecked because there is no DNA. The CDR3 spans 12 residues. CDR1 SGHRS and CDR2 YFSETQ come from the germline V gene. CDR3 sequence reads: CASRQTDYEQYF.

The genes are TRBV2 and TRBJ2-7; TCRdb lists TRBD2, though no DNA is available to test this call. The CDR3 is 16 amino acids. Germline V gene sequence: CDR1 SNHLY, CDR2 FYNNEI. CDR3 residues: CASSDGLAGPSYEQYF.

The chain recombines TRBV10-3 with TRBJ2-3; the D call from TCRdb, TRBD1, cannot be confirmed without DNA. CDR3 length equals 16 residues. CDR1 and CDR2 from the germline V gene are ENHRY and SYGVKD. The CDR3: CAISESSGGRTDTQYF.

CDR3 region: CAISESGGQPYF. The chain carries TRBV10-3 and TRBJ2-7; without DNA, the TCRdb call of TRBD1 cannot be checked. This CDR3 is built from 12 residues. Germline values: CDR1 ENHRY, CDR2 SYGVKD.

This sequence joins TRBV12-3 or TRBV12-4 and TRBJ1-1; TCRdb's D gene call, TRBD1, goes unchecked for lack of DNA. This CDR3 spans 16 amino acids. This chain's CDR3 is CASRRTPGHLNTEAFF.

CDR3: CASSDTGTASYEQYF. The gene calls are TRBV7-2 and TRBJ2-7; TCRdb's D gene call, TRBD2, goes unchecked for lack of DNA. Germline lookup yields CDR1 SGHTA and CDR2 FQGNSA. The CDR3 totals 15 residues.

This CDR3 reads CASSRDSNQPQHF. The rearrangement joins TRBV5-1 to TRBJ1-5; there is no DNA to check the TCRdb D call of TRBD1. In germline, CDR1 is SGHRS, CDR2 YFSETQ. The CDR3 has 13 residues.

The chain recombines TRBV7-7 with TRBJ2-3; the TCRdb call, TRBD1, lacks DNA for checking. CDR1 is SSHAT, CDR2 FNYEAQ, per germline (reference sequence). The CDR3 runs to 15 residues. CDR3 region: CASSRQGFITDTQYF. Full variable domain (rest looked up from reference TRBV7-7 and TRBJ2-3): GAGVSQSPRYKVTKRGQDVTLRCDPISSHATLYWYQQALGQGPEFLTYFNYEAQPDKSGLPSDRFSAERPEGSISTLTIQRTEQRDSAMYRCASSRQGFITDTQYFGPGTRLTVL.

The chain combines TRBV3-1 with TRBJ2-2; TCRdb names TRBD2, which stays unverified in the absence of DNA. This CDR3 has 15 amino acids. Germline-derived CDR1 and CDR2 are LGHDT and YNNKEL (reference sequence). CDR3 in amino acids: CASSQSGGVTGELFF.

This chain connects TRBV5-1 to TRBJ2-3; no DNA is available, so the TRBD2 call from TCRdb remains unchecked. This CDR3 contains 15 residues. CDR1 SGHRS and CDR2 YFSETQ come from the germline V gene. This CDR3 is CASMRGSGGADTQYF.

The J gene is TRBJ2-3, the V gene TRBV5-1. Germline V CDR1 and CDR2: SGHRS, YFSETQ. The CDR3 sequence is 13 residues long. Here the CDR3 reads CASSFIAQDTQYF.